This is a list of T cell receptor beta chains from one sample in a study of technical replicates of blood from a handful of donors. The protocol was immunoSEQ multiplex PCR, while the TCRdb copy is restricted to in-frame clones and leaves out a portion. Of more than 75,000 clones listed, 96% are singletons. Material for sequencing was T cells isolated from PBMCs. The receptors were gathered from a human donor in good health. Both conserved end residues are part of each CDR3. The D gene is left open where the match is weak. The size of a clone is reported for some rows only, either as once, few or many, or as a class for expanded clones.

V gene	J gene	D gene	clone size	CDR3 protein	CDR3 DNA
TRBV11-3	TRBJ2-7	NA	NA	CASSPSGELWGKQYF	TGTGCCAGCAGCCCATCAGGGGAGCTATGGGGGAAGCAGTACTTC
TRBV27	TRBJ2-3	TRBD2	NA	CASSLTSGRAGGDTQYF	TGTGCCAGCAGTCTTACTAGCGGGAGGGCCGGTGGGGATACGCAGTATTTT
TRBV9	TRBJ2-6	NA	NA	CASSALTGGSGANVLTF	TGTGCCAGCAGCGCATTGACAGGAGGCTCTGGGGCCAACGTCCTGACTTTC
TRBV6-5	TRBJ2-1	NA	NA	CAISKGLENNEQFF	TGTGCCATTTCGAAAGGACTGGAAAACAATGAGCAGTTCTTC
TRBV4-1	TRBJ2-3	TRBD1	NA	CASSPSSGTGADTQYF	TGCGCCAGCAGCCCGTCCTCCGGGACAGGGGCAGATACGCAGTATTTT
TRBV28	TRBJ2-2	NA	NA	CASSLLGEGNTGELFF	TGTGCCAGCAGCCTTCTAGGCGAGGGGAACACCGGGGAGCTGTTTTTT
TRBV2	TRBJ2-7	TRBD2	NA	CAGKRERAHGEQYF	TGTGCCGGAAAGCGGGAGCGGGCCCATGGGGAGCAGTACTTC
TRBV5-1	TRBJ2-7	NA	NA	CASSAGSLTGEQYF	TGCGCCAGCAGCGCCGGGTCGTTGACGGGCGAGCAGTACTTC
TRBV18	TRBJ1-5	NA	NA	CAPPGNQPQHF	TGTGCCCCCCCCGGGAATCAGCCCCAGCATTTT
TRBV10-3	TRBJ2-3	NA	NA	CAINGGPSQDTQYF	TGTGCCATCAACGGCGGGCCCTCCCAGGATACGCAGTATTTT
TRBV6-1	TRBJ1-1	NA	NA	CASSLIRNTEAFF	TGTGCCAGCAGTCTTATTCGGAACACTGAAGCTTTCTTT
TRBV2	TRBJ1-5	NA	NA	CASSEAISAQHF	TGTGCCAGCAGTGAAGCGATATCAGCCCAGCATTTT
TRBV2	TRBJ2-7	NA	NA	CASSGGGSYEQYF	TGTGCCAGCAGTGGGGGCGGCTCCTACGAGCAGTACTTC
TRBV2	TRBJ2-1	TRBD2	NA	CASKPPPSGRADEQFF	TGTGCCAGCAAGCCCCCCCCTAGCGGGAGGGCCGATGAGCAGTTCTTC
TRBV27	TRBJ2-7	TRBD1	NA	CASSLDRVNEQYF	TGTGCCAGCAGTTTAGACAGGGTCAACGAGCAGTACTTC
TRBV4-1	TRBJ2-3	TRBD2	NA	CASSQVAGVGDTQYF	TGCGCCAGCAGCCAAGTAGCGGGAGTTGGGGATACGCAGTATTTT
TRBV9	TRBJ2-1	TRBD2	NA	CASSVASAGGNEQFF	TGTGCCAGCAGCGTAGCTTCAGCGGGAGGGAATGAGCAGTTCTTC
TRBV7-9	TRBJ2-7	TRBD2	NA	CASSPRTGLAGTTVDEQYF	TGTGCCAGCAGCCCAAGAACTGGACTAGCGGGCACCACCGTGGACGAGCAGTACTTC
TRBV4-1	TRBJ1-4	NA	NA	CASSHQRITNEKLFF	TGCGCCAGCAGCCACCAGAGGATAACTAATGAAAAACTGTTTTTT
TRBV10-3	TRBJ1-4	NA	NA	CAIQSSTNEKLFF	TGTGCCATACAGAGCTCAACTAATGAAAAACTGTTTTTT
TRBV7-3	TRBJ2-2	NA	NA	CASSSTATGELFF	TGTGCCAGCAGCTCGACAGCCACCGGGGAGCTGTTTTTT
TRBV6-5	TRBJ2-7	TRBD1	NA	CASSYSTGMSSYEQYF	TGTGCCAGCAGTTACTCGACAGGGATGAGCTCCTACGAGCAGTACTTC
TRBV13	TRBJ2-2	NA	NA	CASSFPSGTSTGELFF	TGTGCCAGCAGCTTTCCGTCCGGGACATCCACCGGGGAGCTGTTTTTT
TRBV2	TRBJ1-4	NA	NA	CASGGGVEKLFF	TGTGCCAGCGGGGGAGGGGTCGAAAAACTGTTTTTT
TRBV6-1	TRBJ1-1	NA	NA	CASILDTAPEAFF	TGTGCCAGCATCTTAGACACCGCGCCTGAAGCTTTCTTT
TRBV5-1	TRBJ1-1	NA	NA	CASSFHRAMNTEAFF	TGCGCCAGCAGCTTCCACAGGGCTATGAACACTGAAGCTTTCTTT
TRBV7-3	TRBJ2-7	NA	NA	CASSFGGTYEQYF	TGTGCCAGCAGCTTCGGAGGGACTTACGAGCAGTACTTC
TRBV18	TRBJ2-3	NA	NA	CASSPRVHTTDTQYF	TGTGCCAGCTCACCTCGGGTTCATACCACAGATACGCAGTATTTT
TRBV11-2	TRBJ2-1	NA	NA	CASSLDLPVLYNEQFF	TGTGCCAGCAGCTTAGATCTTCCGGTTCTCTACAATGAGCAGTTCTTC
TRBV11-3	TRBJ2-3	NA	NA	CASSLDLSSNTDTQYF	TGTGCCAGCAGCTTAGATCTATCCTCGAACACAGATACGCAGTATTTT
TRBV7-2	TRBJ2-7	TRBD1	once	CASTLLRGQGYEQYF	TGTGCCAGCACCCTCCTTAGGGGGCAAGGATACGAGCAGTACTTC
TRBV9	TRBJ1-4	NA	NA	CASSPRGSATNEKLFF	TGTGCCAGCAGCCCCCGAGGTTCAGCAACTAATGAAAAACTGTTTTTT
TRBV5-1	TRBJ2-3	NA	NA	CASSLPQAGAQYF	TGCGCCAGCAGCTTGCCTCAGGCAGGGGCGCAGTATTTT
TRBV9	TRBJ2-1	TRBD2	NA	CASSVRLAGDNEQFF	TGTGCCAGCAGCGTGAGACTAGCGGGTGACAATGAGCAGTTCTTC
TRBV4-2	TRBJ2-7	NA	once	CASSLGLSYEQYF	TGTGCCAGCAGCCTGGGACTCTCCTACGAGCAGTACTTC
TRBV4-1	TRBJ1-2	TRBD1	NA	CASSQTGYGYTF	TGCGCCAGCAGCCAGACAGGGTACGGCTACACCTTC
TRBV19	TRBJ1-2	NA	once	CATSFRQDFNGYTF	TGTGCCACTTCCTTTAGACAGGATTTTAATGGCTACACCTTC
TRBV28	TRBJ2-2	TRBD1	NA	CASSRQGFTGELFF	TGTGCCAGCAGTCGACAGGGATTCACCGGGGAGCTGTTTTTT
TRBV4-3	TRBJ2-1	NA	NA	CASSQEGHPEQFF	TGCGCCAGCAGCCAAGAGGGACATCCCGAGCAGTTCTTC
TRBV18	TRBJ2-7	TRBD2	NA	CASSPPAGAYEQYF	TGTGCCAGCTCACCACCGGCGGGGGCCTACGAGCAGTACTTC
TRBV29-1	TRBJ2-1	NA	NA	CSVEDDRPSSYNEQFF	TGCAGCGTTGAAGATGACCGCCCTAGCTCCTACAATGAGCAGTTCTTC
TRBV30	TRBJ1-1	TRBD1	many	CAWSVQGAEAFF	TGTGCCTGGAGTGTACAGGGGGCGGAAGCTTTCTTT
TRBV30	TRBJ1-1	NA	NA	CAWSAGPVVNTEAFF	TGTGCCTGGAGTGCAGGCCCCGTGGTGAACACTGAAGCTTTCTTT
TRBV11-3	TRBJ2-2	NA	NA	CASSLDQNTGELFF	TGTGCCAGCAGCTTAGATCAGAACACCGGGGAGCTGTTTTTT
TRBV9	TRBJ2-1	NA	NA	CASSVSGSSYNEQFF	TGTGCCAGCAGCGTCTCAGGCAGCTCCTACAATGAGCAGTTCTTC
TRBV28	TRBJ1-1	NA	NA	CASSLSGVSAFF	TGTGCCAGCAGTTTATCGGGGGTTTCGGCTTTCTTT
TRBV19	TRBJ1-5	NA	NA	CASSMRLQPQHF	TGTGCCAGTAGTATGCGGCTCCAGCCCCAGCATTTT
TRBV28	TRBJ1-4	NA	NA	CASIGYLTGPNNEKLFF	TGTGCCAGCATTGGCTACCTTACAGGGCCCAATAATGAAAAACTGTTTTTT
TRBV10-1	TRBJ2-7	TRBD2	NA	CASGTSGSWYEQYF	TGCGCCAGCGGGACTAGCGGGAGTTGGTACGAGCAGTACTTC
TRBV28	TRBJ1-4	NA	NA	CASWGGSNEKLFF	TGTGCCAGCTGGGGGGGCTCGAATGAAAAACTGTTTTTT
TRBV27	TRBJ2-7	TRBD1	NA	CASGPLGQGGEQYF	TGTGCCAGCGGTCCATTAGGACAGGGAGGCGAGCAGTACTTC
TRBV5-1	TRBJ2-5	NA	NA	CASEAAGLQETQYF	TGCGCCAGCGAAGCGGCCGGGCTCCAAGAGACCCAGTACTTC
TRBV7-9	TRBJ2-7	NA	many	CASSWGWGEQYF	TGTGCCAGCAGTTGGGGCTGGGGCGAGCAGTACTTC
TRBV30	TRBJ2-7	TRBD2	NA	CAWMAGTSGIRYYEQYF	TGTGCCTGGATGGCAGGGACTAGCGGAATCCGTTACTACGAGCAGTACTTC